This is a list of T cell receptor beta chains from one sample in a study of blood T cell repertoires in COVID-19. TCRdb keeps only in-frame clones here, not all; method: immunoSEQ multiplex PCR. Altogether around 220,000 clones are present, approximately 79% being singletons, with the ten largest covering 5.1%. The sample consisted of peripheral blood. Every receptor here comes from a human donor in a cohort sampled during active COVID-19. CDR3s include the opening cysteine and the closing phenylalanine or tryptophan. D genes are given only for firm matches. Size is stated for part of the rows, as once, few or many counts, or as a class when the clone is expanded.

V	size	D	J	DNA	CDR3
TRBV9	NA	NA	TRBJ2-5	TGTGCCAGCAGCCCGGGGGTGGGAGGAGAGACCCAGTACTTC	CASSPGVGGETQYF
TRBV6-2/TRBV6-3	NA	NA	TRBJ2-7	TGTGCCAGCAGTTCCCAGGGGTTTTCCTCCTACGAGCAGTACTTC	CASSSQGFSSYEQYF
TRBV18	NA	NA	TRBJ2-3	TGTGCCAGCTCACCCCGCTGGGGCGGCGTAGATACGCAGTATTTT	CASSPRWGGVDTQYF
TRBV6-5	NA	NA	TRBJ2-6	TGTGCCAGCAGTTTTGGCCCCTCGGGGGCCAACGTCCTGACTTTC	CASSFGPSGANVLTF
TRBV28	NA	NA	TRBJ1-5	TGTGCCAGCAGTTTCAAGGGACTTAGTAGCAATCAGCCCCAGCATTTT	CASSFKGLSSNQPQHF
TRBV5-1	NA	NA	TRBJ2-3	TGCGCCAGCAGCTTGGGAGGGTACAGGGAAGGTGGTACGCAGTATTTT	CASSLGGYREGGTQYF
TRBV9	NA	NA	TRBJ1-5	TGTGCCAGCAGCGAGGGACACAATAGCAATCAGCCCCAGCATTTT	CASSEGHNSNQPQHF
TRBV27	once	NA	TRBJ1-1	TGTGCCAGCAGGCACGGGGGGTACACTGAAGCTTTCTTT	CASRHGGYTEAFF
TRBV5-1	few	NA	TRBJ1-3	TGCGCCAGCAGCTTGCTGGGGCTTGGAAACACCATATATTTT	CASSLLGLGNTIYF
TRBV7-3	NA	TRBD2	TRBJ2-1	TGTGCCAGCAGCTTCACTAGCGGACCCTACAATGAGCAGTTCTTC	CASSFTSGPYNEQFF
TRBV18	NA	NA	TRBJ1-1	TGTGCCAGCTTTCAGGGAGGCGGCACTGAAGCTTTCTTT	CASFQGGGTEAFF
TRBV7-9	NA	TRBD2	TRBJ2-7	TGTGCCAGCAGCTCTACTTGGACTAGCGGAGGGAGGAACGAGCAGTACTTC	CASSSTWTSGGRNEQYF
TRBV5-4	NA	TRBD1	TRBJ1-2	TGTGCCAGCAGCCTACGGACAGGGGGCGAGGAATATGGCTACACCTTC	CASSLRTGGEEYGYTF
TRBV9	NA	TRBD1	TRBJ1-2	TGTGCCAGCAGCGTAGGAGGACAGGGGGCTGGTGGCTACACCTTC	CASSVGGQGAGGYTF
TRBV7-9	NA	TRBD2	TRBJ2-7	TGTGCCAGCAGCACCTCCAGCGGGAGTTTTAGGGACTCCTACGAGCAGTACTTC	CASSTSSGSFRDSYEQYF
TRBV29-1	NA	NA	TRBJ1-1	TGCAGCGTTGAGGGTCGTGGGCGCACTGAAGCTTTCTTT	CSVEGRGRTEAFF
TRBV9	NA	NA	TRBJ1-3	TGTGCCAGCAGCGTGGGAGGGTTAAACACCATATATTTT	CASSVGGLNTIYF
TRBV11-3	NA	NA	TRBJ2-7	TGTGCCAGCAGCTTAGGGCCAATATACGAGCAGTACTTC	CASSLGPIYEQYF
TRBV5-1	NA	NA	TRBJ1-2	TGCGCCAGCAGCTTGACGGCTAACTATGGCTACACCTTC	CASSLTANYGYTF
TRBV7-8	once	NA	TRBJ1-6	TGTGCCAGCAGCTCGAGCTCCTATAATTCACCCCTCCACTTT	CASSSSSYNSPLHF
TRBV2	NA	TRBD1	TRBJ1-4	TGTGCCGGCTCAGGGGGCCAGGATGAAAAACTGTTTTTT	CAGSGGQDEKLFF
TRBV18	NA	NA	TRBJ2-7	TGTGCCAGCTCAGTGATGGCGATGGAGGAGCAGTACTTC	CASSVMAMEEQYF
TRBV4-1	NA	TRBD1	TRBJ1-1	TGCGCCAGCAGCCAACCGGACAGGGGGTGGTTGACTGAAGCTTTCTTT	CASSQPDRGWLTEAFF
TRBV19	NA	NA	TRBJ1-5	TGTGCCAGTAGTATAGCTCGGAGCAATCAGCCCCAGCATTTT	CASSIARSNQPQHF
TRBV5-8	once	TRBD1	TRBJ1-3	TGTGCCAGCAGCCCCTCGGACAGGAGCTCTGGAAACACCATATATTTT	CASSPSDRSSGNTIYF
TRBV5-1	NA	TRBD1	TRBJ2-7	TGCGCCAGCAGCTTGGGGACAGGGGTGCGCGAGCAGTACTTC	CASSLGTGVREQYF
TRBV27	once	NA	TRBJ2-7	TGTGCCAGCAGTTTAAAGGCGGACAGCCACTACGAGCAGTACTTC	CASSLKADSHYEQYF
TRBV9	few	TRBD2	TRBJ2-7	TGTGCCAGCAGCGTAGAGACTAGCGGGAGGTACGAGCAGTACTTC	CASSVETSGRYEQYF
TRBV18	NA	NA	TRBJ2-7	TGTGCCAGCTCACCAATACCGCAGGTCGGCGAGCAGTACTTC	CASSPIPQVGEQYF
TRBV18	few	NA	TRBJ1-1	TGTGCCAGCTCCCTCCAAGAGTACACTGAAGCTTTCTTT	CASSLQEYTEAFF
TRBV3-1/TRBV3-2	NA	NA	TRBJ2-5	TGTGCCAGCAGCCAAGGGCCGGATCGGGCCCAGTACTTC	CASSQGPDRAQYF